This TCR beta chain originates from a study of identical twins. Study-level findings and limits: The abundant beta clonotypes from cord blood had fewer insertions, and memory repertoires had none of this. Excess twin sharing in beta out-of-frame sequences was weaker.

This clonotype was recorded a few times. Its antigen is undetermined. All donors were healthy Caucasians. TCRdb re-analysed the 5' RACE reads in MiXCR, keeping a single row per CDR3 protein. The sample lists 300,000 to 350,000 distinct CDR3 sequences, 10% to 15% occurring once. Germline values: CDR1 LNHNV, CDR2 YYDKDF (reference sequence). The CDR3 is 14 residues long. The germline V and J ends were trimmed by 0 bases and 7 bases, with 10 bases remaining between them. The same specimen was also included in a second study, on yellow fever vaccine responses in identical twins.

The chain couples TRBV15 to TRBJ2-1, with D maybe TRBD2 (6 bases). The sequence came from a woman younger than 35 in good health. The sample consisted of CD8+ T cells sorted from blood. CDR3 in DNA: TGTGCCACCAGCAGAGATCGGGGAGGAAATGAGCAGTTCTTC. Translating gives CATSRDRGGNEQFF.